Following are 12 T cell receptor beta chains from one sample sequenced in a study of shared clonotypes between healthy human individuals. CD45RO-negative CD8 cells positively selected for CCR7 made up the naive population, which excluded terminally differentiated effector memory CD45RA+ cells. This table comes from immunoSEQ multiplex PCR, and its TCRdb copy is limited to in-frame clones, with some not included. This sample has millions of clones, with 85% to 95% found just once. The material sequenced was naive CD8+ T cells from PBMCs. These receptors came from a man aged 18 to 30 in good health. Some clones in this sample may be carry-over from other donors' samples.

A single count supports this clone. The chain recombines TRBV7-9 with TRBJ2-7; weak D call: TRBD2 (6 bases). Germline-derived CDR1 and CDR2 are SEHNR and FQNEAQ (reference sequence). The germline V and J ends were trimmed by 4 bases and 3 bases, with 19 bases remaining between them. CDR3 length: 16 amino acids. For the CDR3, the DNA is TGTGCCAGCAGCTCCTATCGGGAGCCCTTTAACTACGAGCAGTACTTC. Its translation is CASSSYREPFNYEQYF.

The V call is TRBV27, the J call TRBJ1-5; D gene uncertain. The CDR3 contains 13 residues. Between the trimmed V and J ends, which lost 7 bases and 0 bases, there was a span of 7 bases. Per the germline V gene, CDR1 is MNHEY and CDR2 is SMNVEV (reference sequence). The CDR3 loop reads CASKAYSNQPQHF. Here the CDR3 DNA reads TGTGCCAGCAAGGCATATAGCAATCAGCCCCAGCATTTT.

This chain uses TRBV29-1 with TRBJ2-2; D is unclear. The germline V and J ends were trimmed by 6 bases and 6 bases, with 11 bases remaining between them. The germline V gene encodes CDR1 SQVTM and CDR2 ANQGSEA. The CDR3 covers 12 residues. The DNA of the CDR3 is TGCAGCGTCGTAGGTCGGGCCGGGGAGCTGTTTTTT. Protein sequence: CSVVGRAGELFF.

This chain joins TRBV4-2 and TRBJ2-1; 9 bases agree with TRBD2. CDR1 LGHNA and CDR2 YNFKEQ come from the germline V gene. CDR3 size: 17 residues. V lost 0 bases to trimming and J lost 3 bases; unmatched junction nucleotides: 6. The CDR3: CASSQEVKREVYNEQFF. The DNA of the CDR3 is TGTGCCAGCAGCCAAGAGGTTAAGCGGGAGGTCTACAATGAGCAGTTCTTC.

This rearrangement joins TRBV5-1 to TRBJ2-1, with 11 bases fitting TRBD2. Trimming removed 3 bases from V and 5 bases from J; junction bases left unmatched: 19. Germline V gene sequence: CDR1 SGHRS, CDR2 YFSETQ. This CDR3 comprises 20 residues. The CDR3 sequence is CASSWGPGQGLAEGNNEQFF. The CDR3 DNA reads TGCGCCAGCAGCTGGGGACCGGGACAGGGACTAGCGGAGGGGAACAATGAGCAGTTCTTC.

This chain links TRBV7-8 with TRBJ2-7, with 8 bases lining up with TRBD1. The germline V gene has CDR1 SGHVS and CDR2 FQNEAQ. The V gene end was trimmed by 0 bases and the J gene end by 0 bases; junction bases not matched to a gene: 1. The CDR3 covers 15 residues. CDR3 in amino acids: CASSLAGQASYEQYF. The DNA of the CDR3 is TGTGCCAGCAGCTTAGCGGGACAGGCCTCCTACGAGCAGTACTTC.

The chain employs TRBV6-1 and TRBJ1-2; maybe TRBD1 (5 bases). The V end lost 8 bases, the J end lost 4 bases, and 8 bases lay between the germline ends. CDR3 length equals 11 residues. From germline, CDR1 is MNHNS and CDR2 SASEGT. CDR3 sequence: CASDGAYGYTF. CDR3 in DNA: TGTGCCAGCGATGGGGCCTATGGCTACACCTTC.

CDR3 nucleotides: TGTGCCAGCAGCTTAGTCTTGCCTCGGGACGGTCAAGAGACCCAGTACTTC. Its protein product is CASSLVLPRDGQETQYF. This rearrangement joins TRBV7-9 to TRBJ2-5; D tentatively reads TRBD1 or TRBD2 (5 bases each). Germline lookup yields CDR1 SEHNR and CDR2 FQNEAQ (reference sequence). Trimming took 1 base from V and 2 from J, leaving 17 bases between them. This CDR3 is built from 17 residues.

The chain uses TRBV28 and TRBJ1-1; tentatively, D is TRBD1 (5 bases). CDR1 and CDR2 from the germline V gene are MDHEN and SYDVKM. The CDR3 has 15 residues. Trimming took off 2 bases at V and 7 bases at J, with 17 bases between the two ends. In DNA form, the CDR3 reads TGTGCCAGCAGTTTAGACCAGGTGGGGCGCGGTGAAGCTTTCTTT. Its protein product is CASSLDQVGRGEAFF.

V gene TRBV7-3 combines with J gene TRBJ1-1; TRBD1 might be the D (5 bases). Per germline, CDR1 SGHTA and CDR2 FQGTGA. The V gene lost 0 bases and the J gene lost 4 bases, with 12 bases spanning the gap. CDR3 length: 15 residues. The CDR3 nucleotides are TGTGCCAGCAGCTTAACAGGCAGGGCGGGCACTGAAGCTTTCTTT. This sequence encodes CASSLTGRAGTEAFF.

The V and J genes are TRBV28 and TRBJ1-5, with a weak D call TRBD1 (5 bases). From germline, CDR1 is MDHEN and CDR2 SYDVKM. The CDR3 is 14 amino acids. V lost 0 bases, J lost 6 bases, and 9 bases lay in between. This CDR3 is CASSLWGGGQPQHF. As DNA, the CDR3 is TGTGCCAGCAGTTTATGGGGGGGAGGTCAGCCCCAGCATTTT.

For the CDR3, the DNA is TGTGCCAGCAGTCCCCTTGGCCCAAACTATGGCTACACCTTC. Translated, it gives CASSPLGPNYGYTF. This chain links TRBV27 with TRBJ1-2, with D hard to call. In germline, CDR1 is MNHEY, CDR2 SMNVEV (reference sequence). The CDR3 runs to 14 residues. The V end was cut by 5 bases, the J end by 2 bases, with 12 bases between.